The clone carrying this T cell receptor beta chain showed up many times. What it binds is not known. The data belong to a study of neurological immune-mediated disorders. The CDR3 sequence is 13 residues long. V dropped 0 bases and J dropped 5 bases, with 7 bases sitting between them. Whole-study findings and limits: None of the CDR3 amino acid sequences of expanded clones were shared across subjects, and this suggested private repertoires in all groups.

The cDNA was synthesized by means of template-switch 5'RACE, which was carried out with 10-nucleotide random UMIs. TCRdb reprocessed the 5' RACE reads via MiXCR and lists one record per CDR3 protein. The profile covers about 57,000 distinct CDR3 sequences, with about 12% appearing a single time and approximately 11% taken by the ten largest. Sequencing was carried out using PBMCs. The receptor's source is a woman in her sixties or seventies with HTLV-1-associated myelopathy (HAM/TSP). This chain links TRBV12-3 or TRBV12-4 with TRBJ1-1; D gene ambiguous. CDR3 region: CASSLAQETEAFF. The DNA of the CDR3 is TGTGCCAGCAGTTTAGCGCAAGAGACTGAAGCTTTCTTT.